This TCR beta chain emerged from a study of blood T cell repertoires in COVID-19. Authors' processing steps: It was from reference gene primer amplification that nucleated cell counts were estimated. Measured with immunoSEQ multiplex PCR; TCRdb has only the in-frame clones, and not every one. That table is the source of V, J and clone size, and D and trimming were worked out from the DNA. Among about 160,000 clones, around 80% were seen once, and the ten largest hold 8% to 13%. The CDR3 runs 13 residues. Trimming removed 4 bases from V and 5 bases from J; junction bases left unmatched: 1. Germline lookup yields CDR1 SGHAT and CDR2 FQNNGV.

The chain couples TRBV11-2 to TRBJ1-5; 8 positions agree with TRBD1. Sequencing was done on a sample of peripheral blood. The sequence derives from a man aged 55 to 70 with active or convalescent COVID-19. The CDR3 loop is CASSSQGDQPQHF. For the CDR3, the DNA is TGTGCCAGCAGCTCACAGGGGGATCAGCCCCAGCATTTT.